This T cell receptor (beta chain) was retrieved from a study of sequential checkpoint blockade in melanoma. Turning to the study itself: Randomization was 1:1 between first-line nivolumab→ipilimumab and ipilimumab→nivolumab.

Treatment described: randomized to nivolumab then ipilimumab (arm A) or the reverse (arm B). Patients had received no earlier DNA-damaging chemotherapy. Live CD3+CD8+ CD19− CD56− cells were sorted from PBMCs. The table came from immunoSEQ multiplex PCR; TCRdb's copy has only in-frame clones and leaves some out. The repertoire includes 15,000 to 20,000 clones, about four fifths of them detected once, and roughly a third sits in the top ten. The receptor was derived from a human donor with melanoma. The starting material was CD8+ T cells sorted from blood (inferred from file names), obtained from a patient given nivolumab and ipilimumab in sequence.

CDR3 bases: TGTGCCAGCAGTACTACTAGCGGGAGCCATGAGACCCAGTACTTC. It specifies CASSTTSGSHETQYF. The chain is built from TRBV6-5 and TRBJ2-5; 11 bases align to TRBD2. The germline gives CDR1 MNHEY, CDR2 SVGAGI. Trimming removed 5 bases from V and 5 bases from J; junction bases left unmatched: 7. This CDR3 region has 15 residues.